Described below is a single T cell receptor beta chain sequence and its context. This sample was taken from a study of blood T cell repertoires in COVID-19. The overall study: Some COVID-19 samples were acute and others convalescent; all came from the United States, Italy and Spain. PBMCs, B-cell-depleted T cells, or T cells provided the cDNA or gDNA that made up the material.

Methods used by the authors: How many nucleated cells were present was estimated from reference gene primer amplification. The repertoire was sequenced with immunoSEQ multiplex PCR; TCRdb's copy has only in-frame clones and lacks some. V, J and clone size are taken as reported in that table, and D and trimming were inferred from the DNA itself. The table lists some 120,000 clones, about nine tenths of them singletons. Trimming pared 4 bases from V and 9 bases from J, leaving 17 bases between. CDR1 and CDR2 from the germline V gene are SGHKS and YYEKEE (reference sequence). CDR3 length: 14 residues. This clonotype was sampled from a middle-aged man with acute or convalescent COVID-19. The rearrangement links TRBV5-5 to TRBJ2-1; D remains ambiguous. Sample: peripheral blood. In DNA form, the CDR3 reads TGTGCCAGCAGCCTCCACCCCCCCACGAGTGAGCAGTTCTTC. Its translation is CASSLHPPTSEQFF.